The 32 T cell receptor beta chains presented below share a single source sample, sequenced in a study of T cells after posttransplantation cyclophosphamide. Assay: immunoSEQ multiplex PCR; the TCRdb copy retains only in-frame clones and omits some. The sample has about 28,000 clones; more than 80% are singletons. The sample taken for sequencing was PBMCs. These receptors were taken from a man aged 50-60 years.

The CDR3 region is CASSLAEAGPAGNTIYF. CDR3 sequence (DNA): TGTGCCAGCAGCTTGGCCGAAGCGGGACCAGCTGGAAACACCATATATTTT. The chain combines TRBV5-4 with TRBJ1-3; a weak D match, TRBD1 (5 bases). This CDR3 is built from 17 residues. With 0 bases removed from V and 2 bases from J, the gap between germline ends came to 15 bases. Per the germline V gene, CDR1 is SGHNT and CDR2 is YYREEE (reference sequence).

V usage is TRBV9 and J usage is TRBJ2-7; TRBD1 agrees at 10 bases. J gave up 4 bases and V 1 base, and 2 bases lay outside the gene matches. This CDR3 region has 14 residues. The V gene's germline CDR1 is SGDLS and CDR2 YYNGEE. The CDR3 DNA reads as TGTGCCAGCAGCGTAACGGGACAGGGGTACGAGCAGTACTTC. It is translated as CASSVTGQGYEQYF.

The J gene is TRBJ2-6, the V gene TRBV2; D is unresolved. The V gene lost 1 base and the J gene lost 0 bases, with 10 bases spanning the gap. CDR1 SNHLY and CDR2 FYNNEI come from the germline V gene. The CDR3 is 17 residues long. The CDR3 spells CASSEDVPSSGANVLTF. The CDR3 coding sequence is TGTGCCAGCAGTGAAGATGTCCCGAGCTCTGGGGCCAACGTCCTGACTTTC.

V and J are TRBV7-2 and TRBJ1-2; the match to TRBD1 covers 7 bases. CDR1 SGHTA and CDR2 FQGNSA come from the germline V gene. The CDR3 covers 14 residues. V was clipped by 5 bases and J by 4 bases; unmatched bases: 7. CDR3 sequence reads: CASSPAGQVYGYTF. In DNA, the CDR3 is TGTGCCAGCAGCCCAGCAGGACAGGTCTATGGCTACACCTTC.

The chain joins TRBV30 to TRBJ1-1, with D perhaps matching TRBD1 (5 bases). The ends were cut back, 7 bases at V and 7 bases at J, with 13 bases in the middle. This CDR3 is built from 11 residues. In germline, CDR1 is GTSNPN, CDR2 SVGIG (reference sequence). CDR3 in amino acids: CASTVRGEAFF. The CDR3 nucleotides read TGTGCCTCGACAGTAAGAGGTGAAGCTTTCTTT. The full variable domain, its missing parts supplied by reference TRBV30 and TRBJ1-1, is SQTIHQWPATLVQPVGSPLSLECTVEGTSNPNLYWYRQAAGRGLQLLFYSVGIGQISSEVPQNLSASRPQDRQFILSSKKLLLSDSGFYLCASTVRGEAFFGQGTRLTVV.

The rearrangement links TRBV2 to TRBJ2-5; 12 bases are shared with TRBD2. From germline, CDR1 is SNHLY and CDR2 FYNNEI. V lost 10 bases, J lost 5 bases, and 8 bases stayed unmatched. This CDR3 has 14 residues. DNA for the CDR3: TGTGCCAACGCAGGACTAGCGGGGCGGGAGACCCAGTACTTC. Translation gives CANAGLAGRETQYF.

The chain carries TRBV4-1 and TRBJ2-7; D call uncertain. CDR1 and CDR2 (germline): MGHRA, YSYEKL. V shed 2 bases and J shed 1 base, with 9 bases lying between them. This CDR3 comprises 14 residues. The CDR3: CASSQYSRSYEQYF. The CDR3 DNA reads TGCGCCAGCAGCCAATACTCCAGGTCCTACGAGCAGTACTTC.

CDR3 loop: CASSSGLRSYEQYF. CDR3 DNA sequence: TGTGCCAGCAGCTCAGGACTACGCTCCTACGAGCAGTACTTC. The chain has TRBV11-3 and TRBJ2-7, with a possible D match to TRBD2 (6 bases). V was shortened by 4 bases and J by 0 bases, with 10 bases between the two germline ends. CDR1 and CDR2 from the germline V gene are SGHNT and YENEEA. This CDR3 comprises 14 residues.

CDR3 sequence reads: CASSLTELNEQYF. For the CDR3, the DNA is TGTGCCAGCAGCCTAACGGAGTTAAACGAGCAGTACTTC. The chain employs TRBV4-2 and TRBJ2-7; no firm D call. Germline V lookup: CDR1 LGHNA, CDR2 YNFKEQ. V lost 4 bases and J 5 bases, leaving 12 bases between the germline ends. This CDR3 is 13 amino acids long.

The CDR3 bases are TGTGCCAGCAGCGCCATCTTGGGGGCATCCGAGCAGTTCTTC. It is translated as CASSAILGASEQFF. V gene TRBV9 combines with J gene TRBJ2-1, with TRBD1 as a possible D gene (6 bases). V was pared by 3 bases and J by 10 bases, with 17 bases between. CDR1 is SGDLS and CDR2 is YYNGEE in the germline V gene. This CDR3 comprises 14 residues.

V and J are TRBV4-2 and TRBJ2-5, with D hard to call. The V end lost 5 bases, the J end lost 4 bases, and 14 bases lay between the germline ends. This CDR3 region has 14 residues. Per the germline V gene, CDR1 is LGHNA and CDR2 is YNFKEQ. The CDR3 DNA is TGTGCCAGCAGCTCCTCGGGTAATGGAGAGACCCAGTACTTC. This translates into CASSSSGNGETQYF.

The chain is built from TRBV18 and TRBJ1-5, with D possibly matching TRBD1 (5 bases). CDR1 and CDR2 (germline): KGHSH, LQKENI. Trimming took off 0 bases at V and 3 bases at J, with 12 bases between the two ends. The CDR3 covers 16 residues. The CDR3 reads CASSPPQGANNQPQHF. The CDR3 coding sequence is TGTGCCAGCTCACCACCGCAAGGGGCGAACAATCAGCCCCAGCATTTT.

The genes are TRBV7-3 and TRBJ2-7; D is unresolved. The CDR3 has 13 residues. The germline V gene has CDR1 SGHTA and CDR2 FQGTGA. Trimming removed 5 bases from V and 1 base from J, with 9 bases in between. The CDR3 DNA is TGTGCCAGCAGCCTCACTGAGTCCTACGAGCAGTACTTC. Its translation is CASSLTESYEQYF.

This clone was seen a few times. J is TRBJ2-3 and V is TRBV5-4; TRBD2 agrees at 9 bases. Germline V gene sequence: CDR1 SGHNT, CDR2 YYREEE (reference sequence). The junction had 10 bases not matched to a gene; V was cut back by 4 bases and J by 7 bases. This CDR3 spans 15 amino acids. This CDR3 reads CASSPQGSGSYTQYF. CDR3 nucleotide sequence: TGTGCCAGCAGCCCCCAGGGTAGCGGGAGCTATACGCAGTATTTT. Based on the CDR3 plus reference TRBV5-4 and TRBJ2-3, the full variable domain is ETGVTQSPTHLIKTRGQQVTLRCSSQSGHNTVSWYQQALGQGPQFIFQYYREEENGRGNFPPRFSGLQFPNYSSELNVNALELDDSALYLCASSPQGSGSYTQYFGPGTRLTVL.

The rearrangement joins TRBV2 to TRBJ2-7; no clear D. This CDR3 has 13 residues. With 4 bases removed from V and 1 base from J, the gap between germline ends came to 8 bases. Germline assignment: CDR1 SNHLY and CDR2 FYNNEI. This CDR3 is CASSVPLSYEQYF. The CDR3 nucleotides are TGTGCCAGCAGTGTTCCGCTATCCTACGAGCAGTACTTC. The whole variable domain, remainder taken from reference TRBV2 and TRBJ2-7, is EPEVTQTPSHQVTQMGQEVILRCVPISNHLYFYWYRQILGQKVEFLVSFYNNEISEKSEIFDDQFSVERPDGSNFTLKIRSTKLEDSAMYFCASSVPLSYEQYFGPGTRLTVT.

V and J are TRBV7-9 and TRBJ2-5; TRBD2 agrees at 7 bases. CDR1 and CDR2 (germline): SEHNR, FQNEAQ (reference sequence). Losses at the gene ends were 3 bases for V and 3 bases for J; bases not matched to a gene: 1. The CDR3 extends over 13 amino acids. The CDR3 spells CASSFSGEETQYF. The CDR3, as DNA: TGTGCCAGCAGCTTCAGCGGGGAAGAGACCCAGTACTTC.

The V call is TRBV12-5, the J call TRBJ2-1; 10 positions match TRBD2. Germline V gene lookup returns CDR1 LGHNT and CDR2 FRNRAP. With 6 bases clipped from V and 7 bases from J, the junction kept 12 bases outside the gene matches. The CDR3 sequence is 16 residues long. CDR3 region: CASGPRGPTSGNEQFF. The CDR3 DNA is TGTGCTAGTGGACCCCGCGGGCCGACTAGCGGGAATGAGCAGTTCTTC.

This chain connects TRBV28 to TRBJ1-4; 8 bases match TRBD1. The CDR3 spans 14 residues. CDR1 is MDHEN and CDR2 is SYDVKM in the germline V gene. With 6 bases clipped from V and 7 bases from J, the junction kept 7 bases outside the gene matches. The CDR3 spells CASRWGQDREKLFF. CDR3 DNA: TGTGCCAGCAGATGGGGACAGGATCGTGAAAAACTGTTTTTT.

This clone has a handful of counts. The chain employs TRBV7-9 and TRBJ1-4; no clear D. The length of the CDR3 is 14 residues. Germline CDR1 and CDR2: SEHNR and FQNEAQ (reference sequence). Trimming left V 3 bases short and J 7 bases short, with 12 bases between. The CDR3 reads CASSFGPGVEKLFF. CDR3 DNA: TGTGCCAGCAGCTTCGGACCGGGAGTTGAAAAACTGTTTTTT.

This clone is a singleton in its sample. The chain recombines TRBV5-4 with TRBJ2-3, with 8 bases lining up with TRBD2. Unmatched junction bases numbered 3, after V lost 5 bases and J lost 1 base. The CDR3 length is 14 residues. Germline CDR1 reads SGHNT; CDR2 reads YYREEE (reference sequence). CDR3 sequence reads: CASSSGMGTDTQYF. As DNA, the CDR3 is TGTGCCAGCAGTAGCGGGATGGGCACAGATACGCAGTATTTT.

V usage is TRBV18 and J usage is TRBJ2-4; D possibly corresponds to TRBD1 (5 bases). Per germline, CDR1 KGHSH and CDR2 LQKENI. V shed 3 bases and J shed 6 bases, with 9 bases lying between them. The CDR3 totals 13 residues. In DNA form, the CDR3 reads TGTGCCAGCTCACCCTCAGACAGAAACATTCAGTACTTC. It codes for CASSPSDRNIQYF.

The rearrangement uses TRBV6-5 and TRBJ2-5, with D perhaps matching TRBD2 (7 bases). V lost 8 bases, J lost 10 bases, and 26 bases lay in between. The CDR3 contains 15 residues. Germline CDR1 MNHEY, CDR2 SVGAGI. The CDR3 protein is CASFGSWGGRSNQYF. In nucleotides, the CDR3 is TGTGCCAGCTTTGGGTCGTGGGGGGGCCGAAGTAACCAGTACTTC.

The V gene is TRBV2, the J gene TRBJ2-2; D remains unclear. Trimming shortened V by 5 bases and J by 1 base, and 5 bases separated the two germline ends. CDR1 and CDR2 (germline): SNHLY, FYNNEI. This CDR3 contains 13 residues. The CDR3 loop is CASSRQNTGELFF. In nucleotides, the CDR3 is TGTGCCAGCAGTCGACAGAACACCGGGGAGCTGTTTTTT.

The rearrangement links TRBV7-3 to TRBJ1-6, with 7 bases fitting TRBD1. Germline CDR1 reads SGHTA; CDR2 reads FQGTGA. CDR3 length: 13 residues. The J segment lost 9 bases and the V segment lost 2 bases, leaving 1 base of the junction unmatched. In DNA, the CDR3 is TGTGCCAGCAGCTTAGGGGACAGTTCACCCCTCCACTTT. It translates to CASSLGDSSPLHF.

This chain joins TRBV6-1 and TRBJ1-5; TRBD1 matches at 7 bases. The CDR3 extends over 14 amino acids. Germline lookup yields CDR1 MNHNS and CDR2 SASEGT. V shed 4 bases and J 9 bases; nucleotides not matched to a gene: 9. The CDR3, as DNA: TGTGCCAGCAGTGTCAGCGGACAGGCTGCGCCCCAGCATTTT. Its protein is CASSVSGQAAPQHF.

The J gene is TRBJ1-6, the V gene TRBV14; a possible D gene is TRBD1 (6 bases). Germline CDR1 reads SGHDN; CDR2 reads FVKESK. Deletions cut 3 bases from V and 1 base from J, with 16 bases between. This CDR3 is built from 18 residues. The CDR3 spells CASSQNTGSRSYNSPLHF. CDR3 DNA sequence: TGTGCCAGCAGCCAGAACACAGGGAGTAGATCCTATAATTCACCCCTCCACTTT.

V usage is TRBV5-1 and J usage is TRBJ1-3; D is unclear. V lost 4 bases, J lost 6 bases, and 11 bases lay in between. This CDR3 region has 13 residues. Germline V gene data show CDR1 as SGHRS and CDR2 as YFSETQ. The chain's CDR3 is CASSEGGENTIYF. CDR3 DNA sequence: TGCGCCAGCAGCGAGGGAGGAGAAAACACCATATATTTT.

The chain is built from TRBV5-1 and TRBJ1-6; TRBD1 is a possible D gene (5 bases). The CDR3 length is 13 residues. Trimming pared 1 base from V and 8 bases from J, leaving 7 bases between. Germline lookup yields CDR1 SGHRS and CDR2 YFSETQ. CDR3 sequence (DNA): TGCGCCAGCAGCTTGCCGGGGGATTCACCCCTCCACTTT. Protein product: CASSLPGDSPLHF.

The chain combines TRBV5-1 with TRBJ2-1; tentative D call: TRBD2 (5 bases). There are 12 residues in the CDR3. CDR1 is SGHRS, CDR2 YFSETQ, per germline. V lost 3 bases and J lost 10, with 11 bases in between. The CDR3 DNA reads TGCGCCAGCAGCTCGGGGAGAAGAGAGCAGTTCTTC. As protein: CASSSGRREQFF.

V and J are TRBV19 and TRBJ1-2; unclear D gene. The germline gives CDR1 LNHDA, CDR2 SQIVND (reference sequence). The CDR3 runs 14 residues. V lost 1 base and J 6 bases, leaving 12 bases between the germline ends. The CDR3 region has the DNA TGTGCCAGTAGTATAGGGACCGGGAGGAATGGCTACACCTTC. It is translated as CASSIGTGRNGYTF. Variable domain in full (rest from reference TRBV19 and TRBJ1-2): DGGITQSPKYLFRKEGQNVTLSCEQNLNHDAMYWYRQDPGQGLRLIYYSQIVNDFQKGDIAEGYSVSREKKESFPLTVTSAQKNPTAFYLCASSIGTGRNGYTFGSGTRLTVV.

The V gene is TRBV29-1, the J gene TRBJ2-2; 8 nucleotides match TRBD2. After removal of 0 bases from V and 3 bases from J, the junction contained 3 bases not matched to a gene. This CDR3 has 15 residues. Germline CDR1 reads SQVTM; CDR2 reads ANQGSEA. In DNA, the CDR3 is TGCAGCGTTGAAGATGGACTAGCCGACACCGGGGAGCTGTTTTTT. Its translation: CSVEDGLADTGELFF.

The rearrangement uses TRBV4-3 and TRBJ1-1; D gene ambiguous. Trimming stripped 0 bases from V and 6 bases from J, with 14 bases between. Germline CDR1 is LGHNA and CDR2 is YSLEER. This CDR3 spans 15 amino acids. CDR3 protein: CASSQEIGRPAEAFF. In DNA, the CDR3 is TGCGCCAGCAGCCAAGAAATAGGGAGGCCGGCTGAAGCTTTCTTT.